These 8 T cell receptor beta chains were all obtained from the same sample, sequenced in a study of shared clonotypes between healthy human individuals (dated by TCRdb to 2018 to 2020). The library was generated by the immunoSEQ multiplex PCR assay. Sourced from immuneACCESS, this table was stored by TCRdb with only in-frame sequences that have V and J called. A share of the clones is absent; for the studies checked, an unresolved V gene accounts for under half, and the remainder has no known explanation. The sample table records about 1 million clones; under 80% of these occur just once. The ten largest clones add up to roughly 1.4% of the sample. Sequenced: memory CD4+ T cells sorted from blood. What the cell subset or site label conveys for this sample: CD45RA-negative fraction. The source of these receptors is a man younger than 35 in good health.

This clone appeared a few times. The chain has TRBV5-1 and TRBJ1-2; 7 nucleotides agree with TRBD1. Germline values: CDR1 SGHRS, CDR2 YFSETQ. V trimming: 4 bases; J trimming: 4 bases; junction bases outside the gene matches: 10. The CDR3 is 15 amino acids. CDR3: CASSEGQAYSYGYTF. In DNA, the CDR3 is TGCGCCAGCAGCGAAGGACAGGCGTACTCCTATGGCTACACCTTC.

This clone was detected a few times. J is TRBJ1-4 and V is TRBV18, with D unresolved. The CDR3 has 13 amino acids. With 6 bases removed from V and 5 bases from J, the gap between germline ends came to 10 bases. CDR1 is KGHSH, CDR2 LQKENI, per germline. CDR3 sequence (DNA): TGTGCCAGCTCGCGAGGTTGGAATGAAAAACTGTTTTTT. Amino acids: CASSRGWNEKLFF.

This chain links TRBV5-1 with TRBJ2-5; D possibly corresponds to TRBD2 (6 bases). CDR3 length: 15 residues. Germline loops: CDR1 SGHRS, CDR2 YFSETQ. V gave up 4 bases and J gave up 5 bases, with 18 bases separating them. In DNA, the CDR3 is TGCGCCAGCAGCCAGGGACTCGTGGGCGCGGAGACCCAGTACTTC. It yields the protein CASSQGLVGAETQYF.

In its sample, this clone was seen a few times. The rearrangement joins TRBV11-2 to TRBJ1-2; no clear D gene. The V gene lost 4 bases and the J gene lost 3 bases, with 9 bases spanning the gap. This CDR3 contains 13 residues. Germline values: CDR1 SGHAT, CDR2 FQNNGV. The CDR3 DNA reads as TGTGCCAGCAGCTCGAGTTCTTACTATGGCTACACCTTC. Amino acid sequence: CASSSSSYYGYTF.

This sequence joins TRBV11-2 and TRBJ2-2; D is perhaps TRBD2 (5 bases). The CDR3 runs to 14 residues. In germline, CDR1 is SGHAT, CDR2 FQNNGV. Trimming left V 5 bases short and J 5 bases short, with 12 bases between. The CDR3 sequence: CASSLSRGTGELFF. The CDR3 DNA sequence: TGTGCCAGCAGCCTCTCTCGGGGAACCGGGGAGCTGTTTTTT. The full variable domain, rest sourced from reference TRBV11-2 and TRBJ2-2, is EAGVAQSPRYKIIEKRQSVAFWCNPISGHATLYWYQQILGQGPKLLIQFQNNGVVDDSQLPKDRFSAERLKGVDSTLKIQPAKLEDSAVYLCASSLSRGTGELFFGEGSRLTVL.

The chain employs TRBV5-1 and TRBJ1-2; D is ambiguous. Germline values: CDR1 SGHRS, CDR2 YFSETQ. The CDR3 extends over 15 amino acids. V was shortened by 0 bases and J by 0 bases, with 9 bases between the two germline ends. The CDR3 region has the DNA TGCGCCAGCAGCTTGGACCCAGGTTCTAACTATGGCTACACCTTC. Translated: CASSLDPGSNYGYTF.

The V and J genes are TRBV10-3 and TRBJ2-7, with 9 bases that match TRBD1. This CDR3 spans 15 amino acids. Germline V lookup: CDR1 ENHRY, CDR2 SYGVKD. V trimming: 5 bases; J trimming: 0 bases; junction bases outside the gene matches: 5. The CDR3 DNA reads as TGTGCCATCAGTCAAGGGACAGGGAGCTCCTACGAGCAGTACTTC. Its translation: CAISQGTGSSYEQYF.

This chain links TRBV19 with TRBJ2-2; 11 nucleotides agree with TRBD2. The germline CDR1 and CDR2 sequences are LNHDA and SQIVND (reference sequence). The CDR3 sequence is 18 residues long. Germline trimming cut 4 bases from V and 4 bases from J; bases unmatched to any gene: 11. CDR3 coding DNA: TGTGCCAGTAGTACCTTATCGACTAGCGGGAAAGGCACCGGGGAGCTGTTTTTT. Its protein product is CASSTLSTSGKGTGELFF.